The clone carrying this TCR beta chain was found many times. Its cognate antigen is unknown. The record originates from a study of T cells in Graves' hyperthyroidism and ophthalmopathy. Across the study: Peripheral blood sampling occurred at initial diagnosis, before any treatment.

Amplification of TCR beta CDR3 regions was performed using RNA transcripts as template. TCR CDR3 underwent first-round RT-PCR with the HTBI primer set. TCRdb ran MiXCR on the multiplex PCR reads and lists one entry per CDR3 protein. The table lists about 330,000 distinct CDR3 sequences, approximately 13% of them singletons, with approximately 35% in the top ten. Study-level points and caveats: Ophthalmopathy, as predicted by the model, came a median around 6.7 months after the prediction. Most clonotypes that expanded in the thyroid above 0.001 also showed up in blood.

Uncontrolled infection, other autoimmune disease, pregnancy and lactation each barred patients from inclusion. The source is a woman aged 40 to 50 with Graves' ophthalmopathy. Input material: blood.

The CDR3 coding sequence is TGTGCCAGCAGCTTCCCAACGGGCGCTGGAAACACCATATATTTT. Its translation is CASSFPTGAGNTIYF. V gene TRBV11-2 combines with J gene TRBJ1-3; D is undetermined. Germline V gene lookup returns CDR1 SGHAT and CDR2 FQNNGV. The CDR3 loop spans 15 amino acids. V lost 3 bases and J 2 bases, leaving 11 bases between the germline ends.